This T cell receptor (beta chain) stems from a study of Graves' ophthalmopathy and Graves' hyperthyroidism listed by TCRdb under 2018. In terms of the full investigation: Peripheral blood was collected at initial diagnosis, prior to any treatment. An independent validation cohort was composed of fewer than 20 hyperthyroidism patients and 15 to 17 patients who later progressed from hyperthyroidism to ophthalmopathy. In total, 135 blood samples were TCR-sequenced: 40 to 45 ophthalmopathy, some 75 hyperthyroidism and roughly 17 hyperthyroidism-to-ophthalmopathy patients. To explore V-J signatures that distinguish ophthalmopathy from hyperthyroidism, a discovery set of about a hundred patients was enrolled, made up of more than 40 with ophthalmopathy and 55 to 65 with stable hyperthyroidism. To tell Graves' ophthalmopathy apart from Graves' hyperthyroidism, and to predict which patients would progress to ophthalmopathy, the study relied on TCR beta repertoire signatures. Once sampling was done, hyperthyroidism patients were given methimazole at a starting dose of 30 mg daily, while ophthalmopathy patients were given high-dose intravenous methylprednisolone. In five or six hyperthyroidism patients, the T-cell repertoires found in thyroid tissue were compared with those found in blood.

Summary of the overall study and its limitations: No statistical method was used to predetermine the sample size, and group allocation was not hidden from the investigators. In validation, the model predicted ophthalmopathy progression with over 60% sensitivity and around 72% specificity; some 13 predicted patients were CT-confirmed with GO in a median of around 6 months. Among expanded thyroid clonotypes with frequency above 0.001, most also showed up in blood, which suggests that blood repertoires may reflect the thyroid immune response. Ophthalmopathy was separated from stable hyperthyroidism by the 13-signature model with more than 85% sensitivity and around 81% specificity in cross-validation and with 80%/75% in the test set.

For repertoire sequencing, the TCR beta CDR3 regions were amplified from RNA transcripts. The first round was an RT-PCR using HTBI primers with the Qiagen OneStep RT-PCR kit, and this first round was followed by a second-round multiplex PCR, then size selection and purification. The libraries underwent paired-end sequencing with 100 bp reads on an Illumina HiSeq2000. The study's processing was this. Reads were processed with SOAPnuke, discarding reads with adapters, uncalled bases, mean Phred below 15, or no exact constant-primer or identifier match. High-quality paired reads were merged with COPE v1.2.5. Unique nucleotide sequences were defined as clonotypes and aligned to IMGT TRB V, D and J references using MiTCR v1.1. Analysis was restricted to V-J combinations with a frequency above 0.0001, which covered 98% to 99.2% of repertoires. For each V-J combination, a TCR clonal expansion and chaos score was defined as the ratio of F50 clonal expansion to chaos observed in the TCRdist matrix. Welch's t-statistics and random forest were used to narrow the features down to approximately 13 V-J combinations, which were then fed into a naive Bayes classifier. The Morisita-Horn index was used to measure how similar the thyroid and blood repertoires were. The raw public reads went through TCRdb reprocessing: fastp at Q25, MiXCR clone calling, in-frame beta chains kept. Under each unique CDR3 protein, matching rows form one entry showing the most common genes and DNA. For this entry, the V and J calls and clone size follow TCRdb and not the study's own pipeline. For this sample the table gives about 660,000 distinct CDR3 sequences, of which approximately 39% were detected only once. The top ten constitute 3% to 4% of the sample.

Trimming removed 5 bases from V and 2 bases from J; the gene matches leave 7 bases unexplained. CDR1 and CDR2 (DFQATT, SNEGSKA) derive from the germline V gene (reference sequence). The CDR3 starts with the cysteine, ends with the phenylalanine, and has 14 residues. CDR3 DNA only is kept here, 42 bases in frame from base 1. The ophthalmopathy patients had moderately to severely active disease, with a Clinical Activity Score of 3 or higher, a NOSPECS grade of 4 or higher, and a disease duration of less than 3 months. Patients with other autoimmune diseases, uncontrolled infections, pregnancy or lactation were excluded. Diagnosis relied on clinical symptoms, serum thyroxine, TRAb, thyroid ultrasound and orbital computed tomography. PBMCs were isolated from about 9 ml of fresh peripheral blood by Ficoll-Paque density gradient centrifugation. Total RNA was extracted using Trizol reagent, and RNA quality was checked on an Agilent 2100 Bioanalyzer.

Details on this clonotype: Which antigen it targets is not known. Nothing much larger sits one base from this clone, and base qualities are not available.

The material sequenced was peripheral blood. The source is an adult man with Graves' ophthalmopathy. The V and J genes are TRBV20-1 and TRBJ2-7; 9 central nucleotides agree with TRBD2. The CDR3 corresponds to CSAATKREAYEQYF. The DNA reads TGCAGTGCTGCTACTAAGCGGGAGGCCTACGAGCAGTACTTC.